This paragraph reports one TCR beta chain. This entry comes from a study of CD8+ T cells in alopecia areata. As for the study in general: The drug, tofacitinib, lasted 6 to 18 months, followed by 6 months off drug.

The CDR3 is 15 residues long. Unmatched junction bases numbered 10, after V lost 0 bases and J lost 6 bases. Germline V gene lookup returns CDR1 SQVTM and CDR2 ANQGSEA. Extracted from the samples, RNA was reverse transcribed into cDNA to serve as the sequencing template. Here immunoSEQ multiplex PCR was the method, and the copy in TCRdb shows in-frame clones only, minus some. Of around 250,000 clones in the sample, roughly two thirds were seen once. The chain has TRBV29-1 and TRBJ2-7; 8 bases match TRBD1. Sample: CD4+ T cells sorted from blood, taken at week 0. This TCR was recovered from a human donor with alopecia areata. The CDR3 region is CSVEDRRQGIGEQYF. CDR3 bases: TGCAGCGTTGAAGATCGGAGACAGGGGATCGGCGAGCAGTACTTC.